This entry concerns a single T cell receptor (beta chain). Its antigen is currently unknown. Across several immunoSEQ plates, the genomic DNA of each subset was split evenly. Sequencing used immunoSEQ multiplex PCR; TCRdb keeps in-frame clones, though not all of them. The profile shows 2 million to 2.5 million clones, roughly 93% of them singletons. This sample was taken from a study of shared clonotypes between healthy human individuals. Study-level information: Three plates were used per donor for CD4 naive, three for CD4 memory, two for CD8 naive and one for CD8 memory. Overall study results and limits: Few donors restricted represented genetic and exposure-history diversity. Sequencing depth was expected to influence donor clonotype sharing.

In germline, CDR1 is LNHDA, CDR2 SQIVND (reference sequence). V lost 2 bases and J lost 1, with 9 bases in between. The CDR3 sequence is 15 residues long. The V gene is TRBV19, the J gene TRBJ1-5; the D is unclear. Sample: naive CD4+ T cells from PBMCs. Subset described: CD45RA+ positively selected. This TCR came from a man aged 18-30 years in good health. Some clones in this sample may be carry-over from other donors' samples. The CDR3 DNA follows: TGTGCCAGTAGTATATTAAGGCAGAGCAATCAGCCCCAGCATTTT. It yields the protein CASSILRQSNQPQHF.